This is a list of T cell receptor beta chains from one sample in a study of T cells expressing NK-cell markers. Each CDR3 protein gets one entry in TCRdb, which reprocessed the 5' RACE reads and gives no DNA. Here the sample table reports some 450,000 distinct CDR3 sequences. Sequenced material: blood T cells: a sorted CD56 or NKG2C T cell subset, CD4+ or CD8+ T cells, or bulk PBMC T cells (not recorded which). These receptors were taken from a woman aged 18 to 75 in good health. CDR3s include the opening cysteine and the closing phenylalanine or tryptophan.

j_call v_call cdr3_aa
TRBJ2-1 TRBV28 CASSLAASGSGEQFF
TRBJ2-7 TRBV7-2 CASSLELAGYEQYF
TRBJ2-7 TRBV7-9 CASSVTGAYEQYF
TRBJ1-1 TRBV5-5 CASSLAGTDYTEAFF
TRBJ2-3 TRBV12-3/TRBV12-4 CASSGVGTQYF
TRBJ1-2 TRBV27 CASSLGQGPLWGYTF
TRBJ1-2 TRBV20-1 CSARVKKSNYGYTF
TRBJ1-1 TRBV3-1 CASSQDIYTEAFF
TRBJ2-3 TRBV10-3 CAISGGGTPSTDTQYF
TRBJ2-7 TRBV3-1 CASSQVQGLSEQYF
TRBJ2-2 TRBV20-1 CSARDTRAVGELFF